The source of this T cell receptor beta chain is a study of blood T cells in healthy people across ages. Ten or more counts support this clonotype. Its target is unknown. A sample-barcoded 5' primer and a J-beta primer mix were used in a second PCR of about 7 to 12 cycles. Each sample provided no less than 2.5 million CDR3-containing paired-end reads. TCRdb re-analysed the 5' RACE reads in MiXCR, keeping a single row per CDR3 protein. The table lists fewer than 2,000,000 distinct CDR3 sequences, roughly 32% of them singletons. Germline V gene sequence: CDR1 SEHNR, CDR2 FQNEAQ (reference sequence). V lost 5 bases and J 5 bases, leaving 7 bases between the germline ends. The CDR3 is made up of 11 amino acids. Overall study findings and caveats: In long-lived donors, naive CD4+ cell counts and diversity exceeded those of aged donors. Naive and antigen-experienced cells were not separated, limiting conclusive comparison.

The source is a young woman in good health. The material sequenced was blood. V and J are TRBV7-9 and TRBJ2-7; no clear D gene. The CDR3 sequence: CASSGGDEQYF. The CDR3 DNA reads TGTGCCAGCAGCGGTGGGGACGAGCAGTACTTC.